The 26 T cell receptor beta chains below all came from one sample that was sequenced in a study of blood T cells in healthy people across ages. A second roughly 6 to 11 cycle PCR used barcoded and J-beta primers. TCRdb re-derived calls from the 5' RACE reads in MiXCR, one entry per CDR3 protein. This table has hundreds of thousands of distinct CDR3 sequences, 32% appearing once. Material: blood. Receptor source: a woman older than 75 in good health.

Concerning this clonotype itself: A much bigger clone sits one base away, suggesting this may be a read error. The CDR3 protein is CASSVNGAPNNGQFF. The CDR3 DNA follows: TGTGCCAGCAGTGTAAACGGGGCTCCCAACAATGGGCAGTTCTTC. The rearrangement joins TRBV6-1 to TRBJ2-1; the D gene could be TRBD1 or TRBD2 (5 bases each). This CDR3 spans 15 amino acids. The germline CDR1 and CDR2 sequences are MNHNS and SASEGT.

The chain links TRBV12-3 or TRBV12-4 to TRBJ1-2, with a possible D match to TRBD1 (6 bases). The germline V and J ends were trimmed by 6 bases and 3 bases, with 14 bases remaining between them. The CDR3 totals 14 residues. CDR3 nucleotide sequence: TGTGCCAGCAGGTTCGGTGGGACACACTATGGCTACACCTTC. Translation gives CASRFGGTHYGYTF.

Here the CDR3 reads CASSVGGGRAADTQYF. CDR3 DNA sequence: TGTGCCAGCAGCGTAGGGGGCGGGAGGGCGGCTGATACGCAGTATTTT. The chain carries TRBV9 and TRBJ2-3; 9 positions agree with TRBD2. This CDR3 has 16 residues. CDR1 and CDR2 (germline): SGDLS, YYNGEE. V dropped 0 bases and J dropped 6; count of bases not matched to a gene: 8.

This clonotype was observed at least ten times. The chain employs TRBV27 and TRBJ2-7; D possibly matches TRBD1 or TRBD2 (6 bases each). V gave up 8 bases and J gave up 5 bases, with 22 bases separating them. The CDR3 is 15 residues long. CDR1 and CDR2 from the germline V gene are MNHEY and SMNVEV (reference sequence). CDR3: CASGGQGRAWDEQYF. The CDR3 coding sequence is TGTGCCAGCGGGGGGCAAGGCAGGGCTTGGGACGAGCAGTACTTC.

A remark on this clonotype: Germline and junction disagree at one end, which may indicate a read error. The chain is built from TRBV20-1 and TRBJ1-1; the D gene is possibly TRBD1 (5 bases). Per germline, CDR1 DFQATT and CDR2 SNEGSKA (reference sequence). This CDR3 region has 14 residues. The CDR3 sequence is CSARATAMNTEAFF. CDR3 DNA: TGCAGTGCCAGAGCGACAGCCATGAACACTGAAGCTTTCTTT.

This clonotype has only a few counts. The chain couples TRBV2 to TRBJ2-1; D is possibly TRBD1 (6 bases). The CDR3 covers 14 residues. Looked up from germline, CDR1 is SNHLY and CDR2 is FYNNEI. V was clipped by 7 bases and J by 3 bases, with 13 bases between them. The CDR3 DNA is TGTGCCAGCAAGTCGGACAGAGTCTACAATGAGCAGTTCTTC. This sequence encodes CASKSDRVYNEQFF.

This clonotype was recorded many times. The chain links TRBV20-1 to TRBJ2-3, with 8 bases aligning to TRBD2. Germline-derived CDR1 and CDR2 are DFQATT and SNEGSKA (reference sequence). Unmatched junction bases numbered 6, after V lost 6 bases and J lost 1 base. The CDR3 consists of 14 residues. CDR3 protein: CSAGRGDRTDTQYF. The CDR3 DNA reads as TGCAGTGCCGGGCGGGGGGATCGCACAGATACGCAGTATTTT.

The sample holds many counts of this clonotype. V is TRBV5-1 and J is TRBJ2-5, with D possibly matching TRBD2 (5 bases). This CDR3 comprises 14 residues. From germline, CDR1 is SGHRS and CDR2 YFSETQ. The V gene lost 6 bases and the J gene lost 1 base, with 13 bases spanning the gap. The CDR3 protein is CASMALGSQETQYF. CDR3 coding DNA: TGCGCCAGCATGGCACTAGGCTCCCAAGAGACCCAGTACTTC.

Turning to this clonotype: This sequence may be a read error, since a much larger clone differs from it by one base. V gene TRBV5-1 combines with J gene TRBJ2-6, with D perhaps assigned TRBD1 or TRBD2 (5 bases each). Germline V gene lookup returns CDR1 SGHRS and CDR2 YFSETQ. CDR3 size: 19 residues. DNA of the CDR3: TGCGCCAGCAGCTTGGCCGGGAATATTGACGGTTCTGGGGCCAACGTCCGGACTTTC. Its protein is CASSLAGNIDGSGANVRTF.

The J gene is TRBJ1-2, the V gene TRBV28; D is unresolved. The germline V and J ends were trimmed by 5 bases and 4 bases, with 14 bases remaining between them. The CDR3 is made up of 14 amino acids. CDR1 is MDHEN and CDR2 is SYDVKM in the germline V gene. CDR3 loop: CASSLGDFSYGYTF. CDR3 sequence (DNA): TGTGCCAGCAGTCTCGGAGACTTTAGCTATGGCTACACCTTC.

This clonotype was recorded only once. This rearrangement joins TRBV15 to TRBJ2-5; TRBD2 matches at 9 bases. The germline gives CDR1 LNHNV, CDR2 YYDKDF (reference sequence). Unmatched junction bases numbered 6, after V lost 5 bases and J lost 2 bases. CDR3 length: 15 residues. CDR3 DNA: TGTGCCACCAGCCCCTCGACTAGCGGACAAGAGACCCAGTACTTC. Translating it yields CATSPSTSGQETQYF. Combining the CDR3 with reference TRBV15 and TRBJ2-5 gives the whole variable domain DAMVIQNPRYQVTQFGKPVTLSCSQTLNHNVMYWYQQKSSQAPKLLFHYYDKDFNNEADTPDNFQSRRPNTSFCFLDIRSPGLGDTAMYLCATSPSTSGQETQYFGPGTRLLVL.

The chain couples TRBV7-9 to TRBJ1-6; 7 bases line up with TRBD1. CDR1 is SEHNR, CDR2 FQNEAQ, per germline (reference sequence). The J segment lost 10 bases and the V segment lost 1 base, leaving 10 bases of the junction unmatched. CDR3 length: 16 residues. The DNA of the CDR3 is TGTGCCAGCAGCTTAGGCCCGGGACAGTCTAGCTCACCCCTCCACTTT. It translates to CASSLGPGQSSSPLHF.

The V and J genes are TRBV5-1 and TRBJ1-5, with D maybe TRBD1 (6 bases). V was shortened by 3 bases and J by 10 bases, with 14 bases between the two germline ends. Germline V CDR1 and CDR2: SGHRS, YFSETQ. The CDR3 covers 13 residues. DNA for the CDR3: TGCGCCAGCAGCTCAGGGGAGGGCGATCCCCAGCATTTT. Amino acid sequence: CASSSGEGDPQHF. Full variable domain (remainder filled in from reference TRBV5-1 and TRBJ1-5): KAGVTQTPRYLIKTRGQQVTLSCSPISGHRSVSWYQQTPGQGLQFLFEYFSETQRNKGNFPGRFSGRQFSNSRSEMNVSTLELGDSALYLCASSSGEGDPQHFGDGTRLSIL.

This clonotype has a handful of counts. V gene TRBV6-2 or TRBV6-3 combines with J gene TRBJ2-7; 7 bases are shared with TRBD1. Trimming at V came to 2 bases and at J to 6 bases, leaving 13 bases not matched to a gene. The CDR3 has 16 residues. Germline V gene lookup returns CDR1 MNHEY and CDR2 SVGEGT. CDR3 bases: TGTGCCAGCAGTTACCGACAGGGATCCGGACCCTGCGAGCAGTACTTC. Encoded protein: CASSYRQGSGPCEQYF.

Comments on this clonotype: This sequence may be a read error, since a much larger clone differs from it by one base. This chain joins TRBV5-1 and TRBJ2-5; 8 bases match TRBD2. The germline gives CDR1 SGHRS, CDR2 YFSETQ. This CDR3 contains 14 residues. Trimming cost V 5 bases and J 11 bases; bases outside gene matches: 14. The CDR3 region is CASRYGGGDNEQYF. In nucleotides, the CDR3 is TGCGCCAGCAGATACGGGGGGGGCGACAATGAGCAGTACTTC.

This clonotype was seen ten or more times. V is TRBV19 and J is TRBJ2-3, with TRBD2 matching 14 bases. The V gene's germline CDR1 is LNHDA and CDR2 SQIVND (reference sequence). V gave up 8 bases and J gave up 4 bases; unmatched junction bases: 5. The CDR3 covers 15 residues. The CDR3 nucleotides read TGTGCCAGTGGGACTAGCGGGGGCTCTTCAGATACGCAGTATTTT. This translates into CASGTSGGSSDTQYF.

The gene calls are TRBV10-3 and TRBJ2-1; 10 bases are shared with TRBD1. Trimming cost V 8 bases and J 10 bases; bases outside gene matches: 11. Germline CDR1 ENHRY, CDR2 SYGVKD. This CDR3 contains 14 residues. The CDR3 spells CAIGAGTGVVEQFF. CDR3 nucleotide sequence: TGTGCCATCGGTGCCGGGACAGGGGTTGTCGAGCAGTTCTTC.

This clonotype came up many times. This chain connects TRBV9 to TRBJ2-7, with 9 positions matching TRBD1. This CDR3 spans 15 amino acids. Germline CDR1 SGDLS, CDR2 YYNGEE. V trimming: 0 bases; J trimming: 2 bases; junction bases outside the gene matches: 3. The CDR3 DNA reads TGTGCCAGCAGCGTAGAGACAGGGGGGACCTACGAGCAGTACTTC. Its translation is CASSVETGGTYEQYF. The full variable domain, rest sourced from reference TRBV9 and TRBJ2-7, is DSGVTQTPKHLITATGQRVTLRCSPRSGDLSVYWYQQSLDQGLQFLIQYYNGEERAKGNILERFSAQQFPDLHSELNLSSLELGDSALYFCASSVETGGTYEQYFGPGTRLTVT.

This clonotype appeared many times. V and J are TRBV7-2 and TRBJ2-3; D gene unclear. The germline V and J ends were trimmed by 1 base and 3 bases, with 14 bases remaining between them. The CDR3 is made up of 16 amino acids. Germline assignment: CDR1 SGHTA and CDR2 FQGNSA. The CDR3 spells CASSLGGDPRTDTQYF. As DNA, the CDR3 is TGTGCCAGCAGCTTAGGTGGGGATCCAAGGACAGATACGCAGTATTTT.

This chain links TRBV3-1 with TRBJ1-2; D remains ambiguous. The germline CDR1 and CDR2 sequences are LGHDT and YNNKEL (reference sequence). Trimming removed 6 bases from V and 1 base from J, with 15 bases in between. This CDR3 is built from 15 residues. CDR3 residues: CASSLLPSGNYGYTF. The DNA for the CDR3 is TGTGCCAGCAGTTTGTTACCGAGCGGTAACTATGGCTACACCTTC.

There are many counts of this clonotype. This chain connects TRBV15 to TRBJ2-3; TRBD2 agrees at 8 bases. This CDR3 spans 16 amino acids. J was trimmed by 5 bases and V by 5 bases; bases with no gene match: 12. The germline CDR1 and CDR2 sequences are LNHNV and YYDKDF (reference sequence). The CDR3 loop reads CATSLRTSGGGDTQYF. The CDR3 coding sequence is TGTGCCACCAGCCTGAGGACGAGCGGGGGAGGAGATACGCAGTATTTT.

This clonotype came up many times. The CDR3 region is CASGGLILAFF. CDR3 DNA sequence: TGTGCCAGCGGGGGGTTAATTTTAGCTTTCTTT. J is TRBJ1-1 and V is TRBV12-3 or TRBV12-4; D may be TRBD1 (5 bases). Trimming took 8 bases from V and 10 from J, leaving 14 bases between them. The CDR3 is 11 residues long.

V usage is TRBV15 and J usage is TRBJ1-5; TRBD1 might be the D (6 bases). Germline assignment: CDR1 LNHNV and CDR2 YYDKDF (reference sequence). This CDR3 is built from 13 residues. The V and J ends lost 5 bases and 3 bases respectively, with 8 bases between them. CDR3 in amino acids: CATSGQSNQPQHF. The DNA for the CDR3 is TGTGCCACCAGCGGACAGTCCAATCAGCCCCAGCATTTT.

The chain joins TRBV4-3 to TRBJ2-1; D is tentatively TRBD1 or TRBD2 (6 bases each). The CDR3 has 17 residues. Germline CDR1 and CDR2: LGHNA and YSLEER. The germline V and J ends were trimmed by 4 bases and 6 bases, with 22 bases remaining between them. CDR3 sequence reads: CASSLGGGLEAANEQFF. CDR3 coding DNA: TGCGCCAGCAGCCTAGGAGGGGGATTGGAAGCAGCCAATGAGCAGTTCTTC.

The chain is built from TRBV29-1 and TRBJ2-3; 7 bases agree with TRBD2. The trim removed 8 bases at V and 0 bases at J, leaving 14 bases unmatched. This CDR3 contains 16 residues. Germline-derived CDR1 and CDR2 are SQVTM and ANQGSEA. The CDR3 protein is CSLSRGGFLSTDTQYF. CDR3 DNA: TGCAGCCTCTCGCGCGGGGGTTTCCTTAGCACAGATACGCAGTATTTT.

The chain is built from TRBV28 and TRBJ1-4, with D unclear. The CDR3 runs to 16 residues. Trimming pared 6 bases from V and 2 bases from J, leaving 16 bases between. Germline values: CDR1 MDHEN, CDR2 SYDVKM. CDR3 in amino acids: CASSRATAPTNEKLFF. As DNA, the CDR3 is TGTGCCAGCAGCCGGGCCACAGCACCCACTAATGAAAAACTGTTTTTT.